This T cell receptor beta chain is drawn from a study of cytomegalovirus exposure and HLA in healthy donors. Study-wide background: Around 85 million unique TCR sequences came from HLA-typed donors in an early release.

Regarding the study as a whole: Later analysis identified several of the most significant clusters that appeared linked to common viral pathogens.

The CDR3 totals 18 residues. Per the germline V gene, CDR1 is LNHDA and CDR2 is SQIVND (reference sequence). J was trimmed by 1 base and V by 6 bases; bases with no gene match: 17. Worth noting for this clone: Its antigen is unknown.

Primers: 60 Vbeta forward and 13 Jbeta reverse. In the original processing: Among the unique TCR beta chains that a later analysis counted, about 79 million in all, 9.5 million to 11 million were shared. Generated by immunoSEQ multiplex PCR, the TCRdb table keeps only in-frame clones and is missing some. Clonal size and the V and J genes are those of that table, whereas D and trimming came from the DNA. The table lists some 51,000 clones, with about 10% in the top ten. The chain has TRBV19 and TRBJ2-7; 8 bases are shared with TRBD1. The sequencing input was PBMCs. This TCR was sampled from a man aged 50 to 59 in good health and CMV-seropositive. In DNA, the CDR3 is TGTGCCAGTAGAAAAACAGCTGCCGGACAGGGCTTTTCCTACGAGCAGTACTTC. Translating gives CASRKTAAGQGFSYEQYF.